These T cell receptor beta chains were read from a single sample in a study of T cell responses to AZD1222 COVID-19 vaccine. Assay used: immunoSEQ multiplex PCR; TCRdb lists only in-frame clones, some missing. This table holds more than 150,000 clones, about nine tenths found once. Sequencing was performed on peripheral blood, taken 28 days after the second AZD1222 dose. These receptors came from an adult who received the AZD1222 COVID-19 vaccine. Both conserved end residues are trimmed from each CDR3. Each record gives: J gene, clone size, V gene, CDR3 protein. Expanded clones are given a class, and other clones once, few, many or no size at all.

J: TRBJ1-1
size: -
V: TRBV5-1
CDR3: ASSNGPGLNTEAF

J: TRBJ1-5
size: -
V: TRBV2
CDR3: ASSEFSGNQPQH

J: TRBJ1-4
size: -
V: TRBV5-4
CDR3: ASSLPGTENEKLF

J: TRBJ2-3
size: -
V: TRBV11-2
CDR3: ASSLGQASDTQY

J: TRBJ1-5
size: -
V: TRBV3-1/TRBV3-2
CDR3: ASSQPTDGGGINQPQH

J: TRBJ2-1
size: -
V: TRBV6-5
CDR3: ASSSTGRSYNEQF

J: TRBJ1-2
size: few
V: TRBV14
CDR3: ASSQERAGYGYT

J: TRBJ1-4
size: -
V: TRBV6-1
CDR3: ASTALPATNEKLF

J: TRBJ1-6
size: -
V: TRBV7-3
CDR3: ASSSRTGGNSPLH

J: TRBJ1-6
size: -
V: TRBV5-4
CDR3: ASSIYGNSPLH

J: TRBJ2-5
size: -
V: TRBV11-2
CDR3: ASSSGLAGNGETQY

J: TRBJ2-5
size: -
V: TRBV6-5
CDR3: ASSYSTGGRETQY

J: TRBJ2-1
size: -
V: TRBV28
CDR3: ASSLLRLAGRRGYSYNEQF

J: TRBJ2-1
size: -
V: TRBV25-1
CDR3: ASSDSSGYNEQF

J: TRBJ2-1
size: once
V: TRBV29-1
CDR3: SVFAYNEQF

J: TRBJ1-4
size: -
V: TRBV30
CDR3: AWNTGTVNEKLF

J: TRBJ1-5
size: -
V: TRBV27
CDR3: ASSFGNQPQH

J: TRBJ2-3
size: -
V: TRBV5-6
CDR3: ASSSQGAGDLGDTQY

J: TRBJ2-1
size: -
V: TRBV10-1
CDR3: ASSYTSGRANEQF

J: TRBJ2-1
size: once
V: TRBV29-1
CDR3: SVGKSGIYEQF

J: TRBJ2-7
size: -
V: TRBV9
CDR3: ASSVAQGGYEQY

J: TRBJ1-3
size: once
V: TRBV4-2
CDR3: ASSQDRDVSGNTIY

J: TRBJ2-1
size: -
V: TRBV5-1
CDR3: ASRLVGGSSYNEQF

J: TRBJ2-2
size: -
V: TRBV6-6
CDR3: ASRMQGNTGELF

J: TRBJ2-7
size: once
V: TRBV7-3
CDR3: ASSLLKQEQY

J: TRBJ1-4
size: -
V: TRBV20-1
CDR3: SAPFNEKLF

J: TRBJ1-2
size: once
V: TRBV6-1
CDR3: ASSPNAGQGYGYT

J: TRBJ2-5
size: -
V: TRBV6-5
CDR3: ASSWTSGGETQY

J: TRBJ2-7
size: -
V: TRBV3-1/TRBV3-2
CDR3: ASSQGTGAYEQY

J: TRBJ2-7
size: once
V: TRBV5-4
CDR3: ASSPGTGGIAYEQY

J: TRBJ2-7
size: -
V: TRBV16
CDR3: ASSQWDAGEGDEQY

J: TRBJ2-7
size: -
V: TRBV7-9
CDR3: ASSPAGTGNEQY

J: TRBJ1-1
size: -
V: TRBV6-5
CDR3: ATYRDTGNTEAF

J: TRBJ2-7
size: -
V: TRBV11-2
CDR3: ASSLTSGRAYEQY

J: TRBJ2-2
size: -
V: TRBV6-1
CDR3: ASSEHSSGWDTGELF

J: TRBJ1-4
size: -
V: TRBV5-1
CDR3: ASRTDQGLGEKLF

J: TRBJ2-1
size: once
V: TRBV5-6
CDR3: ASANVGSSYNEQF

J: TRBJ1-2
size: -
V: TRBV14
CDR3: ASSPRWGDGYT

J: TRBJ1-4
size: -
V: TRBV5-4
CDR3: ASSSLGEKLF

J: TRBJ2-7
size: -
V: TRBV9
CDR3: ASSAALAGGPYEQY

J: TRBJ2-5
size: -
V: TRBV5-4
CDR3: ASNPGGGRGRETQY

J: TRBJ2-7
size: -
V: TRBV6-5
CDR3: ARSKGGKNYEQY

J: TRBJ1-4
size: -
V: TRBV19
CDR3: ASSISLLTTNEKLF

J: TRBJ2-1
size: few
V: TRBV6-5
CDR3: ASGSTEYNEQF

J: TRBJ2-1
size: -
V: TRBV5-1
CDR3: ASSLGQGGFYNEQF

J: TRBJ1-1
size: -
V: TRBV5-1
CDR3: ASSLGVGMNTEAF

J: TRBJ2-1
size: -
V: TRBV6-4
CDR3: ASSVESGTGGEQF

J: TRBJ2-5
size: -
V: TRBV10-3
CDR3: ASSRQGEGETQY

J: TRBJ2-5
size: -
V: TRBV5-4
CDR3: ASSLTLSPQETQY

J: TRBJ1-1
size: -
V: TRBV11-2
CDR3: ASSLEVAAGNGAF

J: TRBJ2-1
size: -
V: TRBV4-2
CDR3: ASSQAPMLLDNEQF

J: TRBJ2-7
size: once
V: TRBV27
CDR3: ASSFSAGTYEQY

J: TRBJ2-7
size: -
V: TRBV19
CDR3: ASSPNFYEQY

J: TRBJ1-1
size: -
V: TRBV10-1
CDR3: ASSAVRNTEAF

J: TRBJ2-1
size: -
V: TRBV4-1
CDR3: ASSHGDRGAYNEQF

J: TRBJ1-1
size: once
V: TRBV11-2
CDR3: ASSGSDLEAF